These 31 T cell receptor beta chains were all obtained from the same sample, sequenced in a study of cytomegalovirus exposure and HLA in healthy donors. PCR used 60 Vbeta primers and 13 Jbeta primers. Using immunoSEQ multiplex PCR, the repertoire was profiled, and TCRdb retains in-frame clones only, with some absent. The sample lists 70,000 to 95,000 clones, less than 80% occurring once. The sample comprised PBMCs. These receptors were collected from a human donor in good health.

This clone was observed a single time. V usage is TRBV9 and J usage is TRBJ2-2; 7 positions agree with TRBD1. Germline V lookup: CDR1 SGDLS, CDR2 YYNGEE. This CDR3 has 14 residues. The trim removed 7 bases at V and 1 base at J, leaving 4 bases unmatched. CDR3 bases: TGTGCCAGCCGACGGACAGGGAACACCGGGGAGCTGTTTTTT. Its protein product is CASRRTGNTGELFF.

V gene TRBV6-5 combines with J gene TRBJ1-3, with D unclear. Germline V gene data show CDR1 as MNHEY and CDR2 as SVGAGI. The V end lost 2 bases, the J end lost 0 bases, and 5 bases lay between the germline ends. The CDR3 is 14 amino acids. CDR3: CASSYGSSGNTIYF. DNA for the CDR3: TGTGCCAGCAGTTACGGGAGCTCTGGAAACACCATATATTTT.

The rearrangement joins TRBV15 to TRBJ1-6; possibly TRBD1 for D (6 bases). Looked up from germline, CDR1 is LNHNV and CDR2 is YYDKDF (reference sequence). The length of the CDR3 is 18 residues. Between the trimmed V and J ends, which lost 0 bases and 1 base, there was a span of 13 bases. CDR3 coding DNA: TGTGCCACCAGCAGAGATCAGAGGGGGTGGTCCTATAATTCACCCCTCCACTTT. Its translation: CATSRDQRGWSYNSPLHF.

This clone was seen repeatedly, ten times or more. The rearrangement uses TRBV6-1 and TRBJ1-6; D possibly corresponds to TRBD1 (5 bases). Germline values: CDR1 MNHNS, CDR2 SASEGT. This CDR3 has 13 residues. V lost 6 bases, J lost 9 bases, and 12 bases lay in between. The CDR3 DNA sequence: TGTGCCAGCAGCCCGATTCAGGGTTCACCCCTCCACTTT. Translating it yields CASSPIQGSPLHF.

This clone appeared a few times. This chain connects TRBV19 to TRBJ1-1, with 8 bases that match TRBD1. The V segment lost 4 bases and the J segment 2 bases; nucleotides outside the gene matches: 6. CDR1 is LNHDA, CDR2 SQIVND, per germline (reference sequence). The CDR3 is made up of 15 amino acids. Here the CDR3 DNA reads TGTGCCAGTAGTAGCCAAGGACAGGGCAACACTGAAGCTTTCTTT. Amino acids: CASSSQGQGNTEAFF.

The chain is built from TRBV7-2 and TRBJ2-1; D is possibly TRBD2 (6 bases). Germline V CDR1 and CDR2: SGHTA, FQGNSA. V lost 5 bases to trimming and J lost 8 bases, with 16 bases between them. The CDR3 sequence is 14 residues long. The CDR3, as DNA: TGTGCCAGCAGCGCGGGACTCATCACAGATGAGCAGTTCTTC. Residues: CASSAGLITDEQFF.

The chain recombines TRBV27 with TRBJ1-1; the D is unclear. This CDR3 comprises 14 residues. The V gene's germline CDR1 is MNHEY and CDR2 SMNVEV (reference sequence). The germline V and J ends were trimmed by 8 bases and 2 bases, with 15 bases remaining between them. The CDR3 region is CASSRGRTNTEAFF. CDR3 coding DNA: TGTGCCAGCTCCCGCGGACGGACTAACACTGAAGCTTTCTTT.

V and J are TRBV6-6 and TRBJ2-5; D is unclear. The DNA matches TRBJ2-7 better at its end, which makes the J call doubtful. CDR3 length: 14 amino acids. The V gene's germline CDR1 is MNHNY and CDR2 SVGAGI (reference sequence). The DNA of the CDR3 is TGTGCCAGCAGTTCCGTCAGCGTCTTCTACGAGCAGTACTTC. Protein product: CASSSVSVFYEQYF.

This clone has only a few counts. Other nucleotide sequences in the sample specify the same CDR3. The chain recombines TRBV19 with TRBJ2-1; 9 nucleotides agree with TRBD2. Trimming took 4 bases from V and 1 from J; bases not matched to a gene: 2. CDR1 and CDR2 from the germline V gene are LNHDA and SQIVND (reference sequence). This CDR3 contains 15 residues. CDR3 DNA: TGTGCCAGTAGTAAGACTAGCGGTTCCTACAATGAGCAGTTCTTC. This encodes CASSKTSGSYNEQFF.

The chain carries TRBV12-5 and TRBJ2-1; no firm D call. Germline V lookup: CDR1 LGHNT, CDR2 FRNRAP. This CDR3 spans 16 amino acids. V was pared by 0 bases and J by 4 bases, with 13 bases between. The DNA for the CDR3 is TGTGCTAGTGGTTTGGTACCCCTTAGCAATTACAATGAGCAGTTCTTC. It is translated as CASGLVPLSNYNEQFF.

The chain couples TRBV9 to TRBJ2-7, with D maybe TRBD2 (6 bases). V was cut by 4 bases and J by 0 bases, with 11 bases left in between. This CDR3 spans 14 amino acids. The V gene's germline CDR1 is SGDLS and CDR2 YYNGEE. In nucleotides, the CDR3 is TGTGCCAGCAGCACTGGGGGGTCCTCCTACGAGCAGTACTTC. This codes for CASSTGGSSYEQYF. The full variable domain, completed using reference TRBV9 and TRBJ2-7, is DSGVTQTPKHLITATGQRVTLRCSPRSGDLSVYWYQQSLDQGLQFLIQYYNGEERAKGNILERFSAQQFPDLHSELNLSSLELGDSALYFCASSTGGSSYEQYFGPGTRLTVT.

The chain links TRBV6-6 to TRBJ2-7; TRBD1 is a possible D gene (6 bases). Germline-derived CDR1 and CDR2 are MNHNY and SVGAGI (reference sequence). There are 14 residues in the CDR3. Trimming left V 8 bases short and J 4 bases short, with 18 bases between. Here the CDR3 DNA reads TGTGCCAGCGGGTCAGGGACAATCGGGTACGAGCAGTACTTC. Amino acids: CASGSGTIGYEQYF.

The genes are TRBV7-9 and TRBJ1-4; 10 bases match TRBD1. Trimming took 5 bases from V and 7 from J; bases not matched to a gene: 7. Germline V lookup: CDR1 SEHNR, CDR2 FQNEAQ (reference sequence). This CDR3 is built from 15 residues. The CDR3 reads CASSIRQGAGEKLFF. CDR3 bases: TGTGCCAGCAGCATACGACAGGGGGCGGGTGAAAAACTGTTTTTT. Combining the CDR3 with reference TRBV7-9 and TRBJ1-4 gives the whole variable domain DTGVSQNPRHKITKRGQNVTFRCDPISEHNRLYWYRQTLGQGPEFLTYFQNEAQLEKSRLLSDRFSAERPKGSFSTLEIQRTEQGDSAMYLCASSIRQGAGEKLFFGSGTQLSVL.

This clone appeared a few times. V usage is TRBV11-3 and J usage is TRBJ2-1; TRBD2 aligns across 8 bases. V was pared by 1 base and J by 10 bases, with 6 bases of the junction left unmatched. Germline V CDR1 and CDR2: SGHNT, YENEEA. This CDR3 contains 14 residues. The CDR3 loop is CASSLVGGVGEQFF. CDR3 bases: TGTGCCAGCAGCTTAGTCGGGGGGGTAGGGGAGCAGTTCTTC.

The chain combines TRBV19 with TRBJ2-5, with TRBD2 matching over 7 bases. The J call may be wrong; the DNA end is better matched by TRBJ2-7. Germline V lookup: CDR1 LNHDA, CDR2 SQIVND (reference sequence). There are 13 residues in the CDR3. The CDR3: CASSPGLNYEQYF. The CDR3 nucleotides read TGTGCCAGTTCACCGGGACTAAACTACGAGCAGTACTTC.

The J gene is TRBJ2-3, the V gene TRBV7-8; a weak D match, TRBD1 (5 bases). In germline, CDR1 is SGHVS, CDR2 FQNEAQ. The germline V and J ends were trimmed by 5 bases and 2 bases, with 17 bases remaining between them. The CDR3 extends over 16 amino acids. CDR3 sequence: CASSLALGRLTDTQYF. The DNA of the CDR3 is TGTGCCAGCAGCCTCGCCCTGGGGCGCCTCACAGATACGCAGTATTTT.

The rearrangement joins TRBV7-7 to TRBJ2-3, with a weak D call TRBD1 (6 bases). From germline, CDR1 is SSHAT and CDR2 FNYEAQ (reference sequence). Trimming took off 1 base at V and 4 bases at J, with 12 bases between the two ends. CDR3 size: 15 residues. This CDR3 reads CASSLGGGLADTQYF. The DNA for the CDR3 is TGTGCCAGCAGCTTAGGAGGGGGTTTGGCAGATACGCAGTATTTT.

Concerning this clone itself: Compared with germline, one end of the junction differs, possibly owing to a read error. The J gene is TRBJ1-2, the V gene TRBV6-5, with 8 bases matching TRBD1. Germline V lookup: CDR1 MNHEY, CDR2 SVGAGI. This CDR3 spans 14 amino acids. The CDR3 region is CASSPDRVTWGYPF. The DNA of the CDR3 is TGTGCCAGCAGCCCGGACAGGGTGACGTGGGGCTACCCCTTC.

The chain combines TRBV6-5 with TRBJ1-6; no definite D call. Trimming shortened V by 5 bases and J by 6 bases, and 8 bases separated the two germline ends. The CDR3 has 13 amino acids. CDR1 and CDR2 from the germline V gene are MNHEY and SVGAGI. CDR3 nucleotide sequence: TGTGCCAGCAGTCACGGTGCTAATTCACCCCTCCACTTT. Translation: CASSHGANSPLHF.

This chain uses TRBV28 with TRBJ1-2; 9 bases are a match to TRBD1. In germline, CDR1 is MDHEN, CDR2 SYDVKM. This CDR3 has 15 residues. With 4 bases clipped from V and 4 bases from J, the junction kept 7 bases outside the gene matches. CDR3 residues: CASSSTGGASYGYTF. DNA for the CDR3: TGTGCCAGCAGTTCAACAGGGGGCGCCTCCTATGGCTACACCTTC.

The chain employs TRBV4-3 and TRBJ2-7; D remains unclear. Trimming left V 1 base short and J 5 bases short, with 15 bases between. The germline V gene has CDR1 LGHNA and CDR2 YSLEER. CDR3 length: 15 residues. The CDR3, as DNA: TGCGCCAGCAGCCAAGGTCCCCGGAGCAGCCACGAGCAGTACTTC. Translating gives CASSQGPRSSHEQYF.

V and J are TRBV10-1 and TRBJ2-5; weak D call: TRBD1 (5 bases). Trimming left V 4 bases short and J 2 bases short, with 8 bases between. This CDR3 is 13 amino acids long. The germline V gene has CDR1 WNHNN and CDR2 SYGVQD (reference sequence). The CDR3 DNA follows: TGCGCCAGCAGTGGGACACGTCAAGAGACCCAGTACTTC. It encodes CASSGTRQETQYF.

V is TRBV5-1 and J is TRBJ2-1; 7 bases are shared with TRBD1. CDR3 length equals 13 residues. Germline assignment: CDR1 SGHRS and CDR2 YFSETQ. The ends lost 2 bases at V and 10 bases at J; junction bases unmatched: 6. In DNA, the CDR3 is TGCGCCAGCAGCTTTGACAGGGTCGGGGAGCAGTTCTTC. Its protein product is CASSFDRVGEQFF. The full variable domain, with the rest looked up from reference TRBV5-1 and TRBJ2-1, is KAGVTQTPRYLIKTRGQQVTLSCSPISGHRSVSWYQQTPGQGLQFLFEYFSETQRNKGNFPGRFSGRQFSNSRSEMNVSTLELGDSALYLCASSFDRVGEQFFGPGTRLTVL.

The chain combines TRBV7-9 with TRBJ1-5, with 7 bases fitting TRBD1. The V gene end was trimmed by 3 bases and the J gene end by 0 bases; junction bases not matched to a gene: 11. CDR1 is SEHNR, CDR2 FQNEAQ, per germline (reference sequence). The CDR3 contains 18 residues. CDR3 nucleotides: TGTGCCAGCAGCTTCAACCCTGGGACAGTATATAGCAATCAGCCCCAGCATTTT. This translates into CASSFNPGTVYSNQPQHF. The whole variable domain, filled in from reference TRBV7-9 and TRBJ1-5, reads DTGVSQNPRHKITKRGQNVTFRCDPISEHNRLYWYRQTLGQGPEFLTYFQNEAQLEKSRLLSDRFSAERPKGSFSTLEIQRTEQGDSAMYLCASSFNPGTVYSNQPQHFGDGTRLSIL.

This chain uses TRBV6-6 with TRBJ2-1; possibly TRBD2 for D (6 bases). With 3 bases removed from V and 10 bases from J, the gap between germline ends came to 19 bases. Germline assignment: CDR1 MNHNY and CDR2 SVGAGI (reference sequence). The CDR3 is 15 residues long. The CDR3 region is CASSYRDSVSGEQFF. The CDR3 coding sequence is TGTGCCAGCAGTTATAGGGACTCAGTGTCAGGGGAGCAGTTCTTC.

This chain uses TRBV2 with TRBJ2-1, with D maybe TRBD2 (6 bases). The CDR3 is 16 residues long. V was trimmed by 2 bases and J by 0 bases, leaving 11 bases between them. In germline, CDR1 is SNHLY, CDR2 FYNNEI. The CDR3 sequence: CASSESGPSSYNEQFF. The CDR3, as DNA: TGTGCCAGCAGTGAAAGCGGGCCTAGCTCCTACAATGAGCAGTTCTTC.

The chain couples TRBV10-3 to TRBJ1-2; D call uncertain. The germline V gene has CDR1 ENHRY and CDR2 SYGVKD. The CDR3 spans 13 residues. The ends were cut back, 0 bases at V and 5 bases at J, with 7 bases in the middle. CDR3 sequence (DNA): TGTGCCATCAGTGAGTCAGTCGGTTATGGCTACACCTTC. Translated: CAISESVGYGYTF.

This chain connects TRBV2 to TRBJ2-5; TRBD1 agrees at 7 bases. Germline values: CDR1 SNHLY, CDR2 FYNNEI. Losses at the gene ends were 8 bases for V and 1 base for J; bases not matched to a gene: 7. The CDR3 length is 14 residues. This chain's CDR3 is CASGIQGSQETQYF. CDR3 nucleotides: TGTGCCAGCGGCATACAGGGGAGCCAAGAGACCCAGTACTTC.

The gene calls are TRBV5-1 and TRBJ2-3, with D perhaps matching TRBD2 (5 bases). V was shortened by 6 bases and J by 3 bases, with 23 bases between the two germline ends. The CDR3 is made up of 17 amino acids. From germline, CDR1 is SGHRS and CDR2 YFSETQ. The CDR3 nucleotides read TGCGCCAGCACTCCCGTTCTCGGGAATAGCGTTACAGATACGCAGTATTTT. Its translation: CASTPVLGNSVTDTQYF.

This chain connects TRBV11-2 to TRBJ1-1; D possibly corresponds to TRBD1 (6 bases). CDR1 is SGHAT and CDR2 is FQNNGV in the germline V gene. This CDR3 is built from 14 residues. V was cut by 0 bases and J by 10 bases, with 15 bases left in between. This chain's CDR3 is CASSLESGLGGAFF. The DNA for the CDR3 is TGTGCCAGCAGCTTAGAGTCAGGGTTAGGGGGAGCTTTCTTT.

The chain has TRBV4-1 and TRBJ1-5, with D unresolved. Germline V gene sequence: CDR1 MGHRA, CDR2 YSYEKL. The CDR3 length is 14 residues. Trimming shortened V by 1 base and J by 1 base, and 5 bases separated the two germline ends. This CDR3 is CASSQALSNQPQHF. The CDR3 nucleotides read TGCGCCAGCAGCCAAGCGCTAAGCAATCAGCCCCAGCATTTT.